The clone carrying this TCR beta chain was counted at least ten times. The missing CDR3 end, 3 residues past where the read stops, is filled in from the germline J gene. Profiled with immunoSEQ multiplex PCR; TCRdb holds only in-frame clones, not every one. The sample contains 50,000 to 65,000 clones, none of them singletons. The CDR3 has 15 residues. The trim removed 4 bases at V and 6 bases at J, leaving 10 bases unmatched. Germline V CDR1 and CDR2: MNHNS, SASEGT. These data are taken from a study of T cell clonality in common variable immunodeficiency. The rearrangement links TRBV6-1 to TRBJ1-1; TRBD1 matches at 8 bases. Sequencing used peripheral blood mononuclear cells. The TCR comes from a person aged 18-70 years in good health. The covered CDR3 bases are TGTGCCAGCAGTGCGAGACAGGGGTCGAGTTCTGAA. Protein product: CASSARQGSSSE. The whole CDR3 sequence reads CASSARQGSSSEAFF.